This entry describes one T cell receptor beta chain. The antigen is undetermined. This entry comes from a study of T cell responses to AZD1222 COVID-19 vaccine. Study information: Pooling covered second doses at about 4 or about 12 weeks. General study findings and limits: After two AZD1222 doses, spike-specific TCR breadth and depth rose versus day 0.

The CDR3 runs to 15 residues. Looked up from germline, CDR1 is SSHAT and CDR2 is FNYEAQ (reference sequence). V was pared by 5 bases and J by 2 bases, with 14 bases between. Repertoires were generated with immunoSEQ multiplex PCR, while TCRdb's copy carries only in-frame clones and drops some. The repertoire holds 85,000 to 130,000 clones, around 90% seen once, with approximately 9% in the top ten. V usage is TRBV7-7 and J usage is TRBJ2-3, with D perhaps matching TRBD1 or TRBD2 (6 bases each). The origin of this receptor is an adult in good health. Specimen: peripheral blood, collected on day 0 of AZD1222 vaccination. CDR3 sequence (DNA): TGTGCCAGCAGCCCAGCGACGGGGGCCACAGATACGCAGTATTTT. It is translated as CASSPATGATDTQYF.